These 31 T cell receptor beta chains were sequenced from one sample in a study of blood T cell repertoires in COVID-19. The repertoire was sequenced with immunoSEQ multiplex PCR; TCRdb's copy has only in-frame clones and lacks some. The data show some 330,000 clones, roughly four fifths seen once. The sequencing sample was made of PBMCs or T cells enriched from blood (not recorded which). Source of these receptors: a woman aged 45-65 years who had recovered from COVID-19.

V is TRBV6-5 and J is TRBJ1-4; tentative D call: TRBD1 (6 bases). The V and J ends lost 6 bases and 3 bases respectively, with 11 bases between them. The CDR3 is made up of 14 amino acids. Germline values: CDR1 MNHEY, CDR2 SVGAGI. CDR3 coding DNA: TGTGCCAGCAGAAGGACAGCTCCTAATGAAAAACTGTTTTTT. Its translation: CASRRTAPNEKLFF.

DNA of the CDR3: TGTGCCAGCAGTTTATTAGGTGGGAGCAAGGGCAATGAGCAGTTCTTC. Translation gives CASSLLGGSKGNEQFF. This sequence joins TRBV27 and TRBJ2-1, with a possible D match to TRBD2 (5 bases). This CDR3 is built from 16 residues. Trimming shortened V by 1 base and J by 6 bases, and 16 bases separated the two germline ends. The germline V gene encodes CDR1 MNHEY and CDR2 SMNVEV (reference sequence).

This clone was counted once. The chain has TRBV3-1 (or the pseudogene TRBV3-2) and TRBJ2-3, with 10 bases fitting TRBD2. Germline-derived CDR1 and CDR2 are LGHDT and YNNKEL (reference sequence). V trimming: 2 bases; J trimming: 3 bases; junction bases outside the gene matches: 11. The CDR3 length is 18 residues. In DNA, the CDR3 is TGTGCCAGCAGCCAACATACAAGAAGCGGGGGGGCGACAGATACGCAGTATTTT. It yields the protein CASSQHTRSGGATDTQYF.

This sequence joins TRBV30 and TRBJ2-2, with D unresolved. Looked up from germline, CDR1 is GTSNPN and CDR2 is SVGIG (reference sequence). CDR3 length: 14 amino acids. The V gene lost 3 bases and the J gene lost 6 bases, with 14 bases spanning the gap. CDR3 amino acids: CAWSDSPGAGELFF. The CDR3 DNA follows: TGTGCCTGGAGCGACTCCCCTGGCGCCGGGGAGCTGTTTTTT.

The gene calls are TRBV7-6 and TRBJ1-5; no firm D call. CDR1 and CDR2 from the germline V gene are SGHVS and FNYEAQ. Trimming stripped 5 bases from V and 0 bases from J, with 17 bases between. The CDR3 contains 17 residues. The CDR3 loop reads CASSPQVAGYSNQPQHF. The CDR3, as DNA: TGTGCCAGCAGCCCTCAGGTCGCCGGCTATAGCAATCAGCCCCAGCATTTT.

The chain recombines TRBV5-6 with TRBJ2-4; possible D gene TRBD1, 6 bases. The CDR3 spans 11 residues. V was clipped by 3 bases and J by 8 bases, with 6 bases between them. CDR1 SGHDT and CDR2 YYEEEE come from the germline V gene. For the CDR3, the DNA is TGTGCCAGCAGCTACAGGGACATTCAGTACTTC. Translating it yields CASSYRDIQYF.

V and J are TRBV4-2 and TRBJ2-3, with D maybe TRBD2 (7 bases). This CDR3 spans 15 amino acids. Germline lookup yields CDR1 LGHNA and CDR2 YNFKEQ. V was trimmed by 4 bases and J by 2 bases, leaving 13 bases between them. The CDR3 spells CASSPGGRTTDTQYF. The CDR3, as DNA: TGTGCCAGCAGCCCCGGGGGGCGGACCACAGATACGCAGTATTTT.

This clone was seen just once. The chain recombines TRBV4-1 with TRBJ2-1; 9 nucleotides match TRBD2. V was pared by 1 base and J by 8 bases, with 9 bases of the junction left unmatched. This CDR3 contains 16 residues. Germline V CDR1 and CDR2: MGHRA, YSYEKL. CDR3 residues: CASSQVGGGAFDEQFF. DNA of the CDR3: TGCGCCAGCAGCCAAGTCGGCGGGGGGGCTTTCGATGAGCAGTTCTTC.

The chain carries TRBV4-2 and TRBJ1-1; a possible D gene is TRBD1 (5 bases). Germline V lookup: CDR1 LGHNA, CDR2 YNFKEQ. Trimming removed 0 bases at V and 1 base at J, with 9 bases between. There are 15 residues in the CDR3. The CDR3, as DNA: TGTGCCAGCAGCCAAGAAGTCGGGGGGAACACTGAAGCTTTCTTT. Translating gives CASSQEVGGNTEAFF.

The chain couples TRBV19 to TRBJ1-5; 7 bases are shared with TRBD1. The J segment lost 1 base and the V segment lost 2 bases, leaving 8 bases of the junction unmatched. This CDR3 region has 17 residues. Looked up from germline, CDR1 is LNHDA and CDR2 is SQIVND (reference sequence). The CDR3 spells CASSISRGLVSNQPQHF. The CDR3, as DNA: TGTGCCAGTAGTATAAGTAGGGGGCTGGTGAGCAATCAGCCCCAGCATTTT.

V gene TRBV7-9 combines with J gene TRBJ1-2; 9 bases match TRBD1. Germline V gives CDR1 SEHNR, CDR2 FQNEAQ (reference sequence). The CDR3 is 15 residues long. The V and J ends lost 3 bases and 7 bases, in that order; junction bases with no gene match: 9. CDR3 coding DNA: TGTGCCAGCAGCTTGGACAGGGGAGGAGGTGGTGGCTACACCTTC. This sequence encodes CASSLDRGGGGGYTF. The full variable domain, its missing parts supplied by reference TRBV7-9 and TRBJ1-2, is DTGVSQNPRHKITKRGQNVTFRCDPISEHNRLYWYRQTLGQGPEFLTYFQNEAQLEKSRLLSDRFSAERPKGSFSTLEIQRTEQGDSAMYLCASSLDRGGGGGYTFGSGTRLTVV.

This clone was observed a few times. V is TRBV6-2 or TRBV6-3 and J is TRBJ2-7, with a weak D call TRBD2 (6 bases). Germline loops: CDR1 MNHEY, CDR2 SVGEGT. The CDR3 runs to 15 residues. Trimming pared 0 bases from V and 1 base from J, leaving 10 bases between. The CDR3, as DNA: TGTGCCAGCAGTTACTCAACTAGCCGATCCTACGAGCAGTACTTC. Its protein is CASSYSTSRSYEQYF.

The chain couples TRBV6-1 to TRBJ2-7; D is perhaps TRBD1 (5 bases). Trimming left V 1 base short and J 6 bases short, with 10 bases between. In germline, CDR1 is MNHNS, CDR2 SASEGT. The CDR3 is 13 amino acids. CDR3 protein: CASSEDSGSEQYF. CDR3 sequence (DNA): TGTGCCAGCAGTGAAGATTCAGGGTCCGAGCAGTACTTC.

The rearrangement joins TRBV5-1 to TRBJ2-1, with TRBD1 matching over 7 bases. The CDR3 covers 13 residues. Trimming at V came to 4 bases and at J to 6 bases, leaving 4 bases not matched to a gene. Looked up from germline, CDR1 is SGHRS and CDR2 is YFSETQ. The CDR3 DNA is TGCGCCAGCAGCCCCGACAGGGCCAATGAGCAGTTCTTC. Translating gives CASSPDRANEQFF.

The chain employs TRBV7-8 and TRBJ2-7, with 11 bases that match TRBD2. After removal of 2 bases from V and 3 bases from J, the junction contained 6 bases not matched to a gene. There are 16 residues in the CDR3. Looked up from germline, CDR1 is SGHVS and CDR2 is FQNEAQ. The CDR3, as DNA: TGTGCCAGCAGCTTAATGACTAGCGGGGTATACTACGAGCAGTACTTC. This gives the protein CASSLMTSGVYYEQYF.

Turning to this clone: This sample includes further DNA sequences coding for the same CDR3. V and J are TRBV15 and TRBJ1-5; 7 nucleotides align to TRBD1. The germline V gene encodes CDR1 LNHNV and CDR2 YYDKDF (reference sequence). This CDR3 comprises 14 residues. The junction had 2 bases not matched to a gene; V was cut back by 5 bases and J by 1 base. CDR3 nucleotides: TGTGCCACCAGCCGACAGGGAAGCAATCAGCCCCAGCATTTT. Its protein is CATSRQGSNQPQHF.

The rearrangement links TRBV10-3 to TRBJ1-2; 8 positions match TRBD1. Per the germline V gene, CDR1 is ENHRY and CDR2 is SYGVKD. There are 13 residues in the CDR3. Trimming took 6 bases from V and 8 from J; bases not matched to a gene: 8. CDR3 loop: CAIRAGTGGGYTF. DNA of the CDR3: TGTGCCATCAGAGCCGGGACAGGAGGGGGCTACACCTTC.

Details on this clone: One end of the junction fails to match germline, which may point to a read error. This chain joins TRBV4-2 and TRBJ1-5; 7 positions match TRBD1. CDR3 length: 15 residues. Per germline, CDR1 LGHNA and CDR2 YNFKEQ. The CDR3 protein is CASSQDEQGNLPQHF. The CDR3 bases are TGTGCCAGCAGCCAAGATGAACAGGGGAATCTGCCCCAGCATTTT.

The chain joins TRBV5-6 to TRBJ2-7; 14 bases agree with TRBD2. J gave up 4 bases and V 4 bases, and 4 bases lay outside the gene matches. CDR3 length equals 15 residues. Germline V gene sequence: CDR1 SGHDT, CDR2 YYEEEE. CDR3 residues: CASSPGTSGGYEQYF. The CDR3, as DNA: TGTGCCAGCAGCCCAGGGACTAGCGGGGGATACGAGCAGTACTTC. The variable domain in full, with the rest retrieved from reference TRBV5-6 and TRBJ2-7, is DAGVTQSPTHLIKTRGQQVTLRCSPKSGHDTVSWYQQALGQGPQFIFQYYEEEERQRGNFPDRFSGHQFPNYSSELNVNALLLGDSALYLCASSPGTSGGYEQYFGPGTRLTVT.

The rearrangement links TRBV9 to TRBJ1-2; D is perhaps TRBD1 (6 bases). Per germline, CDR1 SGDLS and CDR2 YYNGEE. This CDR3 has 14 residues. V was cut by 3 bases and J by 3 bases, with 12 bases left in between. The CDR3 coding sequence is TGTGCCAGCAGCGCCCTGGACAGCTACTATGGCTACACCTTC. Translating gives CASSALDSYYGYTF. The full variable domain, in which reference TRBV9 and TRBJ1-2 provide the parts outside the CDR3, is DSGVTQTPKHLITATGQRVTLRCSPRSGDLSVYWYQQSLDQGLQFLIQYYNGEERAKGNILERFSAQQFPDLHSELNLSSLELGDSALYFCASSALDSYYGYTFGSGTRLTVV.

This clone has ten or more counts. This sample also contains other DNA sequences that code for the same CDR3. This chain uses TRBV5-8 with TRBJ1-2, with TRBD1 matching 7 bases. V trimming: 4 bases; J trimming: 5 bases; junction bases outside the gene matches: 5. CDR1 is SGHTS and CDR2 is YDEGEE in the germline V gene. This CDR3 has 13 residues. CDR3 sequence reads: CASSLRQGYGYTF. The CDR3 nucleotides are TGTGCCAGCAGCCTAAGACAGGGTTATGGCTACACCTTC. The full variable domain, completed using reference TRBV5-8 and TRBJ1-2, is EAGVTQSPTHLIKTRGQQATLRCSPISGHTSVYWYQQALGLGLQFLLWYDEGEERNRGNFPPRFSGRQFPNYSSELNVNALELEDSALYLCASSLRQGYGYTFGSGTRLTVV.

CDR3 coding DNA: TGTGCCAGCAGCTTGGGCATCTCTGGAAACACCATATATTTT. This sequence encodes CASSLGISGNTIYF. The chain has TRBV11-2 and TRBJ1-3; no clear D. The V end was cut by 3 bases, the J end by 0 bases, with 6 bases between. CDR3 length equals 14 residues. The germline gives CDR1 SGHAT, CDR2 FQNNGV.

The table lists this clone with a count of one. CDR3 sequence reads: CSASGRQGEPQHF. CDR3 coding DNA: TGCAGTGCTAGTGGAAGACAGGGAGAGCCCCAGCATTTT. V usage is TRBV20-1 and J usage is TRBJ1-5, with 7 bases aligning to TRBD1. J was trimmed by 8 bases and V by 3 bases; bases with no gene match: 7. The CDR3 sequence is 13 residues long. Germline CDR1 DFQATT, CDR2 SNEGSKA (reference sequence).

This clone showed up just a few times. This sequence joins TRBV19 and TRBJ1-2, with D perhaps matching TRBD1 (6 bases). The V end lost 7 bases, the J end lost 1 base, and 19 bases lay between the germline ends. The CDR3 has 16 amino acids. The V gene's germline CDR1 is LNHDA and CDR2 SQIVND (reference sequence). This CDR3 is CASNKDSAQLNYGYTF. The DNA of the CDR3 is TGTGCCAGTAATAAGGACAGCGCGCAACTTAACTATGGCTACACCTTC.

This rearrangement joins TRBV10-3 to TRBJ2-7; 8 nucleotides line up with TRBD1. Germline lookup yields CDR1 ENHRY and CDR2 SYGVKD. V was pared by 7 bases and J by 7 bases, with 9 bases of the junction left unmatched. The CDR3 is 13 residues long. This CDR3 reads CAITSGQGWEQYF. CDR3 sequence (DNA): TGTGCCATCACCTCAGGACAGGGTTGGGAGCAGTACTTC.

The chain has TRBV10-3 and TRBJ1-1; D ambiguous. The V and J ends lost 7 bases and 4 bases respectively, with 13 bases between them. Germline values: CDR1 ENHRY, CDR2 SYGVKD. The CDR3 covers 13 residues. The CDR3 sequence is CAITESGSTEAFF. The CDR3 nucleotides are TGTGCCATCACCGAGTCGGGGAGCACTGAAGCTTTCTTT.

The chain links TRBV7-9 to TRBJ2-3; weak D call: TRBD1 (5 bases). Per the germline V gene, CDR1 is SEHNR and CDR2 is FQNEAQ (reference sequence). The V gene lost 5 bases and the J gene lost 2 bases, with 8 bases spanning the gap. The CDR3 totals 13 residues. This chain's CDR3 is CASSIQDTDTQYF. The CDR3 region has the DNA TGTGCCAGCAGCATACAGGACACAGATACGCAGTATTTT. The whole variable domain, filled in from reference TRBV7-9 and TRBJ2-3, reads DTGVSQNPRHKITKRGQNVTFRCDPISEHNRLYWYRQTLGQGPEFLTYFQNEAQLEKSRLLSDRFSAERPKGSFSTLEIQRTEQGDSAMYLCASSIQDTDTQYFGPGTRLTVL.

The CDR3 DNA is TGTGCCAGCTCAAACTCGGGACGGGAGACCCATGGCTACACCTTC. Amino acid sequence: CASSNSGRETHGYTF. This rearrangement joins TRBV18 to TRBJ1-2; the D gene is possibly TRBD1 (5 bases). Trimming cost V 5 bases and J 6 bases, with 19 bases left between them. Looked up from germline, CDR1 is KGHSH and CDR2 is LQKENI. The CDR3 has 15 residues.

The sample holds a few counts of this clone. The chain carries TRBV7-9 and TRBJ1-4, with D possibly matching TRBD1 (5 bases). Trimming pared 8 bases from V and 5 bases from J, leaving 15 bases between. Germline loops: CDR1 SEHNR, CDR2 FQNEAQ (reference sequence). The CDR3 sequence is 14 residues long. The CDR3 sequence: CASCQGPLNEKLFF. The DNA of the CDR3 is TGTGCCAGCTGCCAGGGTCCCCTCAATGAAAAACTGTTTTTT.

The rearrangement joins TRBV5-4 to TRBJ2-6; D might be TRBD2 (5 bases). CDR1 and CDR2 from the germline V gene are SGHNT and YYREEE (reference sequence). Trimming removed 7 bases from V and 1 base from J, with 12 bases in between. The CDR3 loop spans 15 amino acids. CDR3 DNA: TGTGCCAGCTTCATCGGCGGGTCTGGGGCCAACGTCCTGACTTTC. Translated: CASFIGGSGANVLTF.

The CDR3 spells CASSLPNRASGNYEQYF. CDR3 in DNA: TGTGCCAGCAGCCTCCCAAACCGGGCTAGCGGGAACTACGAGCAGTACTTC. J is TRBJ2-7 and V is TRBV7-8, with TRBD2 identical over 9 bases. The CDR3 runs to 17 residues. Trimming removed 5 bases from V and 3 bases from J; junction bases left unmatched: 14. Germline-derived CDR1 and CDR2 are SGHVS and FQNEAQ. Together with reference TRBV7-8 and TRBJ2-7, the CDR3 gives the full variable domain: GAGVSQSPRYKVAKRGQDVALRCDPISGHVSLFWYQQALGQGPEFLTYFQNEAQLDKSGLPSDRFFAERPEGSVSTLKIQRTQQEDSAVYLCASSLPNRASGNYEQYFGPGTRLTVT.